The 15 T cell receptor beta chains presented below share a single source sample, sequenced in a study of T cell repertoires in cytomegalovirus infection. TCRdb fed the reads into MiXCR, producing one record per CDR3 protein. Of 300,000 to 400,000 distinct CDR3 sequences listed, roughly 25% are singletons. These receptors have no identified antigens. The sequencing here drew on cultured PBMCs, taken from culture after CMV antigen stimulation. All receptors come from a human donor in good health (CMV status not recorded). Some clones in this sample may be carry-over from other donors' samples.

This clonotype showed up just a few times. V and J are TRBV11-3 and TRBJ2-1; weak D call: TRBD2 (6 bases). Germline CDR1 is SGHNT and CDR2 is YENEEA. V gave up 6 bases and J gave up 8 bases, with 14 bases separating them. The CDR3 runs 13 residues. The CDR3 sequence is CASSRPPGDEQFF. The CDR3 DNA sequence: TGTGCCAGCAGTCGACCACCGGGGGATGAGCAGTTCTTC.

This clonotype has more than one count but fewer than ten. The genes are TRBV24-1 and TRBJ2-5; no firm D call. The CDR3 has 16 amino acids. Germline-derived CDR1 and CDR2 are KGHDR and SFDVKD. V lost 3 bases and J 1 base, leaving 14 bases between the germline ends. For the CDR3, the DNA is TGTGCCACCAGTGATCGGACGGACCTTAGCCAAGAGACCCAGTACTTC. Protein: CATSDRTDLSQETQYF.

This clonotype showed up just a few times. The chain carries TRBV2 and TRBJ1-3; D call uncertain. V was pared by 4 bases and J by 2 bases, with 12 bases between. The germline CDR1 and CDR2 sequences are SNHLY and FYNNEI. The CDR3 loop spans 15 amino acids. CDR3 sequence reads: CASSVTVVAGNTIYF. The DNA of the CDR3 is TGTGCCAGCAGTGTTACAGTGGTCGCTGGAAACACCATATATTTT.

This clonotype has only a few counts. The chain combines TRBV27 with TRBJ2-1, with 13 positions matching TRBD2. The CDR3 is 14 amino acids. Germline CDR1 MNHEY, CDR2 SMNVEV (reference sequence). The ends lost 8 bases at V and 7 bases at J; junction bases unmatched: 5. CDR3 nucleotide sequence: TGTGCCAGCGCCGGGACTAGCGGGAAGAATGAGCAGTTCTTC. It codes for CASAGTSGKNEQFF.

The table lists this clonotype with many counts. The genes are TRBV7-2 and TRBJ1-3; D might be TRBD1 (5 bases). Germline V lookup: CDR1 SGHTA, CDR2 FQGNSA. Between the trimmed V and J ends, which lost 2 bases and 0 bases, there was a span of 8 bases. This CDR3 is 15 amino acids long. The CDR3 DNA sequence: TGTGCCAGCAGCTTACAGGGTCGCTCTGGAAACACCATATATTTT. It encodes CASSLQGRSGNTIYF.

This clonotype was observed many times. The V call is TRBV19, the J call TRBJ2-1; no definite D call. The V gene lost 2 bases and the J gene lost 12 bases, with 11 bases spanning the gap. Germline V CDR1 and CDR2: LNHDA, SQIVND (reference sequence). This CDR3 spans 12 amino acids. CDR3 coding DNA: TGTGCCAGTAGTATAAGTGACTCCGGGCAGTTCTTC. Protein sequence: CASSISDSGQFF.

Only a few counts were recorded for this clonotype. The chain links TRBV7-9 to TRBJ2-1; 7 bases are a match to TRBD2. Germline trimming cut 5 bases from V and 4 bases from J; bases unmatched to any gene: 8. Germline V gives CDR1 SEHNR, CDR2 FQNEAQ (reference sequence). CDR3 size: 15 residues. The DNA for the CDR3 is TGTGCCAGCAGCCTCCTTGGGGGGGGATACAATGAGCAGTTCTTC. The encoded protein is CASSLLGGGYNEQFF.

The sample holds a few counts of this clonotype. The V gene is TRBV7-6, the J gene TRBJ2-5, with 7 bases that match TRBD2. From germline, CDR1 is SGHVS and CDR2 FNYEAQ. J lost 0 bases, V lost 4 bases, and 8 bases had no gene match. The CDR3 has 16 residues. CDR3 in DNA: TGTGCCAGCAGCTCAACGGGACTACGATACCAAGAGACCCAGTACTTC. It yields the protein CASSSTGLRYQETQYF.

Many counts were recorded for this clonotype. This rearrangement joins TRBV7-2 to TRBJ2-5; 7 nucleotides agree with TRBD2. With V trimmed by 5 bases and J by 7 bases, 10 bases remained unmatched. CDR3 length: 14 residues. Germline CDR1 and CDR2: SGHTA and FQGNSA. CDR3 protein: CASSPWEGRGTQYF. The CDR3 bases are TGTGCCAGCAGCCCCTGGGAGGGGCGAGGGACCCAGTACTTC.

In nucleotides, the CDR3 is TGTGCCAGTAGCCGGACAGCCGGGCGCTCCTACAATGAGCAGTTCTTC. It codes for CASSRTAGRSYNEQFF. The V gene is TRBV19, the J gene TRBJ2-1, with D possibly being TRBD1 (6 bases). Trimming removed 6 bases at V and 0 bases at J, with 15 bases between. Germline values: CDR1 LNHDA, CDR2 SQIVND (reference sequence). The length of the CDR3 is 16 residues.

This clonotype showed up just a few times. The V and J genes are TRBV20-1 and TRBJ2-3, with TRBD2 matching over 8 bases. This CDR3 contains 14 residues. CDR1 is DFQATT and CDR2 is SNEGSKA in the germline V gene (reference sequence). The J segment lost 0 bases and the V segment lost 6 bases, leaving 5 bases of the junction unmatched. Written as DNA, the CDR3 is TGCAGTGCCCCGGCTAGCGGGAGCACAGATACGCAGTATTTT. Its translation is CSAPASGSTDTQYF.

This chain links TRBV4-1 with TRBJ2-3; 14 nucleotides match TRBD2. Looked up from germline, CDR1 is MGHRA and CDR2 is YSYEKL. The CDR3 extends over 17 amino acids. The ends lost 2 bases at V and 2 bases at J; junction bases unmatched: 3. CDR3 loop: CASSQRGLAGDTDTQYF. The CDR3 DNA sequence: TGCGCCAGCAGCCAAAGGGGACTAGCGGGAGACACAGATACGCAGTATTTT.

In this sample, this clonotype turned up many times. The V gene is TRBV7-8, the J gene TRBJ2-1; D is unresolved. Trimming cost V 3 bases and J 8 bases, with 17 bases left between them. Germline V gene lookup returns CDR1 SGHVS and CDR2 FQNEAQ. This CDR3 has 15 residues. CDR3 amino acids: CASSFLRATLDEQFF. The CDR3 DNA is TGTGCCAGCAGCTTCCTTCGAGCGACGTTGGATGAGCAGTTCTTC.

This CDR3 reads CASSFLQGAGGYTF. The CDR3 DNA follows: TGTGCCAGCAGCTTCTTACAGGGGGCGGGCGGCTACACCTTC. The V and J genes are TRBV11-2 and TRBJ1-2; 9 bases line up with TRBD1. Unmatched junction bases numbered 7, after V lost 3 bases and J lost 8 bases. Germline loops: CDR1 SGHAT, CDR2 FQNNGV. This CDR3 contains 14 residues. The variable domain in full, completed from reference TRBV11-2 and TRBJ1-2, reads EAGVAQSPRYKIIEKRQSVAFWCNPISGHATLYWYQQILGQGPKLLIQFQNNGVVDDSQLPKDRFSAERLKGVDSTLKIQPAKLEDSAVYLCASSFLQGAGGYTFGSGTRLTVV.

This clonotype was observed a handful of times. The chain uses TRBV7-2 and TRBJ2-1; 7 nucleotides line up with TRBD2. Per germline, CDR1 SGHTA and CDR2 FQGNSA. CDR3 size: 17 residues. J was trimmed by 7 bases and V by 2 bases; bases with no gene match: 14. The CDR3 nucleotides read TGTGCCAGCAGCTTATCGGCGGGACTACACACACGGAATGAGCAGTTCTTC. Translating it yields CASSLSAGLHTRNEQFF.